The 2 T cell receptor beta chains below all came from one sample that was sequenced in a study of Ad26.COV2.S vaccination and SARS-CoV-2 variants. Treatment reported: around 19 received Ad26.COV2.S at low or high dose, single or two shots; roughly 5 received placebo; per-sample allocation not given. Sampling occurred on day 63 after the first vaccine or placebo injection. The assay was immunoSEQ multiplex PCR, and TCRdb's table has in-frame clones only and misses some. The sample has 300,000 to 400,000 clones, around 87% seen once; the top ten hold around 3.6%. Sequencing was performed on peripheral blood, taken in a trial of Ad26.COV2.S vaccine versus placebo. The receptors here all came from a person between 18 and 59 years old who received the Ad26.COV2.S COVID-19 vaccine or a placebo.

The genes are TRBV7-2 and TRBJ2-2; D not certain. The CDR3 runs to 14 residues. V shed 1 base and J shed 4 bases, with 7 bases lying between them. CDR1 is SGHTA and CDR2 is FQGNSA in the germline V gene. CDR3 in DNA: TGTGCCAGCAGCTTAGGGGGTACCACCGGGGAGCTGTTTTTT. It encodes CASSLGGTTGELFF.

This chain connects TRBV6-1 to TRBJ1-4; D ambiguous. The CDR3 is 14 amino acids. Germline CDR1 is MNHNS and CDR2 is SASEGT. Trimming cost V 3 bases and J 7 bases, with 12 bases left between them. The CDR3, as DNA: TGTGCCAGCAGTGAGGGAGGGTGGGCTGAAAAACTGTTTTTT. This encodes CASSEGGWAEKLFF.